This TCR beta chain stems from a study of OX40 agonist ivuxolimab in advanced cancers. Study-wide context: In this cohort, patients received ivuxolimab, an agonistic anti-OX40 (CD134) antibody.

Clones were sequenced by immunoSEQ multiplex PCR, and TCRdb holds only the in-frame ones, with some missing. The repertoire consists of roughly 60,000 clones, with about 91% occurring once and the leading ten covering 3% to 4%. Overall study results and limits: The study found among the lowest clonal expansion in partial responders at 0.1-3.0 mg/kg. Among T cells, CD8+ cells averaged more expanded clones than CD4+ cells. At 0.1 to 3.0 mg/kg and by week 6, CD4+ and CD8+ T cells in the blood had expanded clonally.

Concerning this clone: The antigen is undetermined.

Germline-derived CDR1 and CDR2 are SEHNR and FQNEAQ (reference sequence). The CDR3 runs to 12 residues. V dropped 0 bases and J dropped 12 bases, with 11 bases sitting between them. The sequencing used CD4+ or CD8+ T cells sorted from blood, collected in a trial of the OX40 agonist ivuxolimab. The sequence derives from an adult with an advanced solid tumor such as melanoma, head and neck, liver or kidney cancer. This chain joins TRBV7-9 and TRBJ1-1; D may be TRBD1 (5 bases). CDR3: CASSLAGGDSFF. In DNA, the CDR3 is TGTGCCAGCAGCTTAGCCGGGGGTGACTCTTTCTTT.